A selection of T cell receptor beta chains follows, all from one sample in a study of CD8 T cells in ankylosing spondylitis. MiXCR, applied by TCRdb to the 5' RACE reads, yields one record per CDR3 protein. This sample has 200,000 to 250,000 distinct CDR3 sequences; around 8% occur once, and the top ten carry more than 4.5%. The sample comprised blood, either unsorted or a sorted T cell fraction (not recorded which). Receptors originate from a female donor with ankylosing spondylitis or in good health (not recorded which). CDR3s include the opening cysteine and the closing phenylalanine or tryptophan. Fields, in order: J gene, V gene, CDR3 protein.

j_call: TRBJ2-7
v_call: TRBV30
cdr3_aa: CAWSGTGARYEQYF

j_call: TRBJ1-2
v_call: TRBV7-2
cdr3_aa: CASSLVQGLGYTF

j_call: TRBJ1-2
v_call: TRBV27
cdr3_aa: CASSLYPWQGSYGYTF

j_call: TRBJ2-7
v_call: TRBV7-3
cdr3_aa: CASSSRGTRGDEYEQYF

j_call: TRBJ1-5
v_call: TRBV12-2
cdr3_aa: CASREVRDRANQPQHF

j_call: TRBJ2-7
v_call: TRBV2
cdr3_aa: CASSEGARVAEYEQYF

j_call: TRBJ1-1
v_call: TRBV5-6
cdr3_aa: CASSLLGQGGRTEAFF

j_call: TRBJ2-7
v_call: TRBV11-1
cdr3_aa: CASSFEAAGGPFSYEQYF

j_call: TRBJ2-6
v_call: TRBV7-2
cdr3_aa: CASSPRVVSGNVLTF

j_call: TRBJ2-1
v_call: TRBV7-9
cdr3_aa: CASQEPGQGAREQFF

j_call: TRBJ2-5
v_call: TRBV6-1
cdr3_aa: CASSPTSGRSQETQYF

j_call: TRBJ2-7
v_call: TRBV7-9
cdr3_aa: CASSLGPSGLEQYF

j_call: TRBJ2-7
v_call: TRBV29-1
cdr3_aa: CSVPPRDRESYEQYF

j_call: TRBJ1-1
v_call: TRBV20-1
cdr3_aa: CSAKVVGPQKTEAFF

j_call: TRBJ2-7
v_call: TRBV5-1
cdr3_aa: CASSPAGSEPGLADYEQYF

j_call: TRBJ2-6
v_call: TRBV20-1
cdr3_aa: CSARDPWKTGEIFSGANVLTF

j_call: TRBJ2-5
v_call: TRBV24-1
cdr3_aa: CATTPGGVTQETQYF

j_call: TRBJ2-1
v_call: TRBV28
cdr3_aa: CASSSIAGLSYNEQFF

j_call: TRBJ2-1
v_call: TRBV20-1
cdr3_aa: CSALIGGNKQFF

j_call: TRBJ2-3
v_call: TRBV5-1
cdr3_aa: CASSRSLAYPSEDTQYF

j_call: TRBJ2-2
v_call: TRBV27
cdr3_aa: CASSLSIGHTNTGELFF

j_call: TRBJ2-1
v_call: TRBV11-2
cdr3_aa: CASSFRDRGGNEQFF

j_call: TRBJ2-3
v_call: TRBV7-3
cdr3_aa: CASGQASTDTQYF

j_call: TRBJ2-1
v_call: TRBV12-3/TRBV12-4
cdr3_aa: CASSFGAGDEQFF

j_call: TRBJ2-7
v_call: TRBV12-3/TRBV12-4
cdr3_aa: CASSLGDSYEQYF

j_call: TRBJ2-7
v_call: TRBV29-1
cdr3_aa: CSVGGPAEGEQYF

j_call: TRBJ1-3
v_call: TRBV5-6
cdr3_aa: CASSLGRLSGNTIYF

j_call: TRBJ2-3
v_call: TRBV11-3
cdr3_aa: CASSLDHWGIDTQYF

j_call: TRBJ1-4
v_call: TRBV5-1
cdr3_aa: CASSMGGGEKLFF

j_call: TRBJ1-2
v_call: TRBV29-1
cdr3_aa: CSVERDGGRGYTF

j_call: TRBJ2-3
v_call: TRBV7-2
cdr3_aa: CASSSLAGGSTDTQYF

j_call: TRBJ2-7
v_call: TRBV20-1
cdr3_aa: CSARDQAGGGTSGSYEQYF